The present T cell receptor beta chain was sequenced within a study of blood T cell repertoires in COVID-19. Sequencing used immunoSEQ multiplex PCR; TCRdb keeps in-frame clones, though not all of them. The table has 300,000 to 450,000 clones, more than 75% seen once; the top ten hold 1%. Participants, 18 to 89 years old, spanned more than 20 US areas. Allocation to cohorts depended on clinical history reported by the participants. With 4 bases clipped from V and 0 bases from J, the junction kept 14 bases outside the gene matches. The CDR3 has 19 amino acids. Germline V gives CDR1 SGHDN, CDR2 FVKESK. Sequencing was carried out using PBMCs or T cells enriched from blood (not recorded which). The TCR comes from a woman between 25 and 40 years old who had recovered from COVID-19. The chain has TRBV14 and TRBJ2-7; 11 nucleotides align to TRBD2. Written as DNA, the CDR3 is TGTGCCAGCAGCCCTCCCCCGGGACTAGCGGTTCAACCCTCCTACGAGCAGTACTTC. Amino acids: CASSPPPGLAVQPSYEQYF.